These 4 T cell receptor beta chains share one sample of origin, sequenced in a study of OX40 agonist ivuxolimab in advanced cancers. Library preparation used the immunoSEQ multiplex PCR assay. The source is immuneACCESS, and TCRdb retained only in-frame sequences with V and J called. Part of the clones is not carried over; for the studies checked, unresolved V genes explain less than half of this, and the remainder is unexplained. For this sample there are about 70,000 clones; 78% appear just once. The top ten clones comprise roughly 5.4% of the sample. The sequencing used CD4+ or CD8+ T cells sorted from blood, collected in a trial of the OX40 agonist ivuxolimab. Receptor source: an adult with an advanced solid tumor such as melanoma, head and neck, liver or kidney cancer.

V is TRBV27 and J is TRBJ2-1; the match to TRBD2 covers 10 bases. J was trimmed by 8 bases and V by 6 bases; bases with no gene match: 13. This CDR3 contains 16 residues. CDR1 and CDR2 (germline): MNHEY, SMNVEV (reference sequence). For the CDR3, the DNA is TGTGCCAGCAGCCTCGGAGTAGCGGGGGGTGTGGATGAGCAGTTCTTC. It encodes CASSLGVAGGVDEQFF.

The genes are TRBV18 and TRBJ2-7, with 8 nucleotides matching TRBD2. V lost 3 bases, J lost 0 bases, and 4 bases stayed unmatched. The CDR3 has 15 amino acids. Germline CDR1 and CDR2: KGHSH and LQKENI. The CDR3 loop reads CASSPGAGDSYEQYF. The CDR3 region has the DNA TGTGCCAGCTCACCGGGAGCGGGGGACTCCTACGAGCAGTACTTC.

The genes are TRBV5-1 and TRBJ1-3; D is perhaps TRBD1 (5 bases). Germline V gene sequence: CDR1 SGHRS, CDR2 YFSETQ. The CDR3 has 14 residues. The V end lost 0 bases, the J end lost 8 bases, and 12 bases lay between the germline ends. The CDR3 DNA reads as TGCGCCAGCAGCTTGGCGGGGCAGGGTGACACCATATATTTT. Amino acid sequence: CASSLAGQGDTIYF.

The gene calls are TRBV7-2 and TRBJ2-3; the D is unclear. Germline V gives CDR1 SGHTA, CDR2 FQGNSA. V was cut by 1 base and J by 9 bases, with 11 bases left in between. This CDR3 comprises 13 residues. The CDR3 is CASSLDRRDTQYF. DNA for the CDR3: TGTGCCAGCAGCTTAGACCGGCGTGACACGCAGTATTTT.